This T cell receptor (beta chain) derives from a study of T cell responses to AZD1222 COVID-19 vaccine (dated by TCRdb to about 2021). About the investigation overall: AZD1222 recipients with second doses at about 4 weeks or about 12 weeks were pooled, because spike-specific TCR depth and breadth did not differ between schedules. Trial participants were enrolled by age into subgroups of 18-55, 56-69 and 70-plus years, and around 150, 29 and 61 TCR-sequenced participants, respectively, were included in these subgroups. A total of 230 or so trial participants underwent TCR sequencing, of whom roughly 210 received two doses of AZD1222 and about 25 received two doses of the MenACWY control vaccine.

Paper-wide results and their limitations: Spike-specific TCR breadth and depth rose significantly after two AZD1222 doses compared with day 0 and with MenACWY recipients. Vaccine-associated CD4 TCRs spanned the whole spike protein, with dominant responses in regions 160-218 and 743-854. The 56-69-year group was small, and its depth increase did not reach significance, likely because of low power. Reportedly, close to half of the unique spike-specific TCRs recognized epitopes lying outside the regions that are mutated in the B.1.351 and B.1.1.7 variants. Participants were mostly white British, with more females than males. The authors suggested clonal diversity may have been underestimated. No day 14 peak-response samples were available, so repertoires were characterized only after the peak T cell response. Conclusions about previously exposed vaccinees were limited because only a handful of AZD1222 recipients were SARS-CoV-2 seropositive at baseline.

The germline V gene gives CDR1 as SGHTA and CDR2 as FQGNSA. Its CDR3 holds 14 amino acids, cysteine through phenylalanine. Only the CDR3 portion is preserved as DNA: 42 bases, with reading frame beginning at the first base. Trimming takes 4 bases from V and 6 bases from J, and the germline ends sit 16 bases apart. This specimen's time point label, interpreted: baseline before first vaccination. Samples from vaccinated people were obtained from the UK trials COV001 and COV002, which included a single-blind randomized controlled phase 2/3 trial of AZD1222 (ChAdOx1 nCoV-19) in healthy adults. For TCRbeta chain sequencing, PBMC samples from trial participants were taken at day 0 and at day 28 after the second dose. The CDR3 regions of human TCRbeta chains were analyzed by immunosequencing. On the study's bioinformatics: Repertoire TCRs were matched against a reference library of SARS-CoV-2-specific TCRs generated with the MIRA antigen-specificity platform. Breadth was defined as the fraction of unique TCRs that were SARS-CoV-2-associated, and depth was defined as the fraction of total T cells that were SARS-CoV-2-associated. Using the MIRA data, each spike-specific TCR was assigned both to the spike region to which the TCR was reactive and to a CD4 or CD8 class. Log10-transformed breadth and depth values were compared by one-way ANOVA with Sidak's multiple comparisons tests. The clones in this table, taken by TCRdb from immuneACCESS, are in-frame only. Not every clone is retained; where verified, under half of the shortfall comes from an unresolved V gene, and the cause of the rest is unknown. V, J and clone size derive from that table, while D and trimming were established from the DNA sequence. The sample profile shows more than 95,000 clones; roughly 90% of them were found once. The ten biggest clones cover approximately 4.2% of the sample.

Details on this clone: The antigen it binds to is not known. No base-level quality is on record; no much larger clone is a single base apart.

The sequenced sample was peripheral blood, obtained on day 0 of AZD1222 vaccination. The chain joins TRBV7-2 to TRBJ2-7, with a tentative D call of TRBD1 or TRBD2, each matching 5 bases. This TCR derives from an adult in good health. This receptor has the CDR3 CASSSGPNEAEQYF. The DNA is TGTGCCAGCAGCTCGGGACCGAATGAGGCCGAGCAGTACTTC.